This TCR beta chain was profiled in a study of shared clonotypes between healthy human individuals. Overall study findings and caveats: In a handful of donors, about 5% of naive CD4 clonotypes appeared in common.

Details on this clone: The target antigen is unknown.

The trim removed 4 bases at V and 4 bases at J, leaving 4 bases unmatched. CDR3 length equals 14 residues. The germline CDR1 and CDR2 sequences are MDHEN and SYDVKM. Using immunoSEQ multiplex PCR, the repertoire was profiled, and TCRdb retains in-frame clones only, with some absent. The repertoire holds 330,000 or so clones, roughly 80% seen once, with about 10% in the top ten. This TCR came from a man aged 25-45 years in good health. The chain links TRBV28 to TRBJ2-4; TRBD1 agrees at 7 bases. Sequenced input: memory CD4+ T cells sorted from blood. The subset was: CD45RA-negative fraction. CDR3 in amino acids: CASSSGGLKNIQYF. In DNA form, the CDR3 reads TGTGCCAGCAGTTCAGGGGGTTTGAAAAACATTCAGTACTTC.